A selection of T cell receptor beta chains follows, all from one sample in a study of blood T cell repertoires in COVID-19. The method was immunoSEQ multiplex PCR; TCRdb's version includes in-frame clones alone and lacks a portion of them. The repertoire holds about 130,000 clones, with 80% to 85% as singletons. The source material was peripheral blood. These receptor sequences come from a woman aged 25 to 45 who had recovered from COVID-19. Both conserved end residues are part of each CDR3. Fields, in order: D gene, clone size, V gene, J gene, CDR3 DNA, CDR3 protein. A D gene is named only where the DNA matches it firmly. Rows give clone size only sometimes, using once, few, many, or a class for an expanded clone.

.,.,TRBV28,TRBJ2-7,TGTGCCAGCAGTTTCGGAGGCTCCTACGAGCAGTACTTC,CASSFGGSYEQYF
.,.,TRBV6-5,TRBJ1-2,TGTGCCAGCAGCTCACAGGGAAACTATGGCTACACCTTC,CASSSQGNYGYTF
.,.,TRBV19,TRBJ1-2,TGTGCCAGTAGTATGGCGTACGGGGGGACCGGCGGCTACACCTTC,CASSMAYGGTGGYTF
.,once,TRBV7-9,TRBJ2-5,TGTGCCAGCAGCCCATTCCAAGAGACCCAGTACTTC,CASSPFQETQYF
TRBD2,.,TRBV6-4,TRBJ2-1,TGTGCCAGCAGTGACGGAGGGGAGGGAAATGAGCAGTTCTTC,CASSDGGEGNEQFF
.,.,TRBV6-5,TRBJ2-2,TGTGCCAGCAGTTCTAACAGAGTTACGAACACCGGGGAGCTGTTTTTT,CASSSNRVTNTGELFF
TRBD1,.,TRBV5-1,TRBJ2-7,TGCGCCAGCAGCTTGTGGACAGGGGTGGTAAACGAGCAGTACTTC,CASSLWTGVVNEQYF
.,.,TRBV5-1,TRBJ2-5,TGCGCCAGCAGCCCCGGAGATCAAGAGACCCAGTACTTC,CASSPGDQETQYF
.,.,TRBV12-3/TRBV12-4,TRBJ1-1,TGTGCCAGCAGTTTAGGGGAGGGAACTGAAGCTTTCTTT,CASSLGEGTEAFF
.,.,TRBV6-6,TRBJ1-5,TGTGCCAGCAGTTACTCAGGGGGCAATCAGCCCCAGCATTTT,CASSYSGGNQPQHF
TRBD1,.,TRBV27,TRBJ1-2,TGTGCCAGCAGTTTAACGGGACAGGGGAATGGCTACACCTTC,CASSLTGQGNGYTF
.,.,TRBV2,TRBJ2-5,TGTGCCAGCAGCTCCCAGGGGTACCAAGAGACCCAGTACTTC,CASSSQGYQETQYF
.,.,TRBV3-1/TRBV3-2,TRBJ1-3,TGTGCCAGCAGCCAAGATGGCAGGGGTTCTGGAAACACCATATATTTT,CASSQDGRGSGNTIYF
TRBD2,.,TRBV7-3,TRBJ2-1,TGTGCCAGCAGCTTAGAAGGAGGCGGGAGGGCCGATCTCAAAAACAATGAGCAGTTCTTC,CASSLEGGGRADLKNNEQFF
TRBD2,.,TRBV3-1/TRBV3-2,TRBJ2-5,TGTGCCAGCAGCCGGGCTCTAGCGGGCCTACCATCTGGGGCGGAGACCCAGTACTTC,CASSRALAGLPSGAETQYF
.,.,TRBV25-1,TRBJ2-7,TGTGCCAGCAGTGAATATTCCGGGGGATCCTACGAGCAGTACTTC,CASSEYSGGSYEQYF
.,.,TRBV5-1,TRBJ2-6,TGCGCCTCCTCGGACACCTCTGGGGCCAACGTCCTGACTTTC,CASSDTSGANVLTF
.,.,TRBV12-5,TRBJ1-4,TGTGCTAGTGGTTTGGTTTCTAAACAGGGATTAGGCCGGACTAATGAAAAACTGTTTTTT,CASGLVSKQGLGRTNEKLFF
TRBD1,many,TRBV2,TRBJ2-7,TGTGCCAGCAGTGAACAGGGGGAAACCTACGAGCAGTACTTC,CASSEQGETYEQYF
TRBD2,.,TRBV6-6,TRBJ2-1,TGTGCCAGCAGTCAGACTAGCCAGGCGGAGTTCTTC,CASSQTSQAEFF
.,few,TRBV10-3,TRBJ1-1,TGTGCCATCAGTGACAGGGTGCCGAACACTGAAGCTTTCTTT,CAISDRVPNTEAFF
.,.,TRBV7-2,TRBJ1-2,TGTGCCAGCAGCTTGGAAGCGACAGGACGGGGTGGCTACACCTTC,CASSLEATGRGGYTF
TRBD1,few,TRBV4-2,TRBJ1-4,TGTGCCAGCAGCCAAGGGGAAAACAGGGGGCATGAAAAACTGTTTTTT,CASSQGENRGHEKLFF
.,.,TRBV19,TRBJ1-1,TGTGCCAGTAGAAATTCGGGGAAGAACACTGAAGCTTTCTTT,CASRNSGKNTEAFF
.,.,TRBV5-1,TRBJ2-7,TGCGCCAGCAGCTCGGGGGGGCAACAGGGGTCCTACGAGCAGTACTTC,CASSSGGQQGSYEQYF
.,.,TRBV7-8,TRBJ2-6,TGTGCCAGCAGCCCCGGGAAGTTGCTATCTGGGGCCAACGTCCTGACTTTC,CASSPGKLLSGANVLTF
TRBD2,.,TRBV5-1,TRBJ2-1,TGCGCCAGCAGCTATACCCGACTAGCGGGGGGGCCCGATGAGCAGTTCTTC,CASSYTRLAGGPDEQFF
.,.,TRBV9,TRBJ1-3,TGTGCCAGCAGCGTCCGGGGAACTCTATCCGGAAACACCATATATTTT,CASSVRGTLSGNTIYF
.,.,TRBV9,TRBJ2-2,TGTGCCAGCAGCCCCAGAGGGGGGGGGCCGTCCGGGGAGCTGTTTTTT,CASSPRGGGPSGELFF
TRBD1,once,TRBV4-1,TRBJ1-1,TGCGCCAGCAGCCAAGCAGGGGGCTCTGAAGCTTTCTTT,CASSQAGGSEAFF
TRBD2,.,TRBV5-1,TRBJ2-1,TGCGCCAGCAGCTCGGTAGCGGGAGGAGGGAATGAGCAGTTCTTC,CASSSVAGGGNEQFF
TRBD1,.,TRBV5-6,TRBJ1-1,TGTGCCAGCAGCCTAGGACAGGGCTACACTGAAGCTTTCTTT,CASSLGQGYTEAFF
TRBD2,.,TRBV9,TRBJ2-3,TGTGCCAGCAACCCCGGGAGGGCCACAGATACGCAGTATTTT,CASNPGRATDTQYF
.,.,TRBV5-1,TRBJ1-4,TGCGCCAGCAGCTTGGGTGGCAGGACTGCAACTAATGAAAAACTGTTTTTT,CASSLGGRTATNEKLFF
TRBD1,.,TRBV3-1/TRBV3-2,TRBJ2-7,TGTGCCAGCAGCGAAAAAGGAGCAGGGGGTCGGGGCGAGCAGTACTTC,CASSEKGAGGRGEQYF
TRBD1,.,TRBV7-4,TRBJ1-5,TGTGCCAGCAGCCAATACAGGGGGCGGACGAACAATCAGCCCCAGCATTTT,CASSQYRGRTNNQPQHF
.,.,TRBV12-3/TRBV12-4,TRBJ2-5,TGTGCCAGCAGTTTGGGCCAGCAAGAGACCCAGTACTTC,CASSLGQQETQYF
.,.,TRBV19,TRBJ2-2,TGTGCCAGCGCCGTAAGTGGGCAGACCGGGGAGCTGTTTTTT,CASAVSGQTGELFF
TRBD1,many,TRBV27,TRBJ2-7,TGTGCCAGCAGTTCCCCGGGACAGGGGCGGAGCTCCTACGAGCAGTACTTC,CASSSPGQGRSSYEQYF
TRBD2,.,TRBV28,TRBJ2-5,TGTGCCAGCAGTAAGGGGGGCGGGGGGCTCCAAGAGACCCAGTACTTC,CASSKGGGGLQETQYF
.,.,TRBV2,TRBJ1-1,TGTGCCAGCAGTGAAGGCAGTAACACTGAAGCTTTCTTT,CASSEGSNTEAFF
TRBD1,.,TRBV4-2,TRBJ2-5,TGTGCCAGCAGCCAGGGGTTACGGACAGGGGAGATGGAGACCCAGTACTTC,CASSQGLRTGEMETQYF
.,.,TRBV5-1,TRBJ2-5,TGCGCCAGCAGCCTGGCGGCAGGGGGGCAAGAGACCCAGTACTTC,CASSLAAGGQETQYF
TRBD1,.,TRBV7-3,TRBJ1-1,TGTGCCAGCAGCTTAGGGACAGAGAACACTGAAGCTTTCTTT,CASSLGTENTEAFF
TRBD2,.,TRBV5-8,TRBJ2-1,TGTGCCAGCAGCACCAGACTAGCTTCCAATGAGCAGTTCTTC,CASSTRLASNEQFF